Below, 14 T cell receptor beta chains from the same sample are listed, as sequenced in a study of T cell responses to AZD1222 COVID-19 vaccine. Here immunoSEQ multiplex PCR was the method, and the copy in TCRdb shows in-frame clones only, minus some. Of around 86,000 clones listed, roughly 90% were seen once; the top ten hold almost 8.5%. The sequenced sample was peripheral blood, obtained on day 0 of AZD1222 vaccination. These receptors were obtained from an adult in good health.

The DNA for the CDR3 is TGTGCCAGCAGCCCCTATAGCGGGGGGCCGGAGCAGTTCTTC. It codes for CASSPYSGGPEQFF. The rearrangement uses TRBV3-1 (or the pseudogene TRBV3-2) and TRBJ2-1, with TRBD2 matching over 10 bases. The CDR3 extends over 14 amino acids. Germline V gives CDR1 LGHDT, CDR2 YNNKEL (reference sequence). Germline trimming cut 4 bases from V and 10 bases from J; bases unmatched to any gene: 7.

The rearrangement joins TRBV12-5 to TRBJ2-3, with 10 nucleotides matching TRBD2. Germline CDR1 reads LGHNT; CDR2 reads FRNRAP. The CDR3 runs to 16 residues. The ends lost 0 bases at V and 4 bases at J; junction bases unmatched: 4. The CDR3 DNA reads as TGTGCTAGTGGTTTGGTAGCGGGGGGGCTAGCAGATACGCAGTATTTT. This codes for CASGLVAGGLADTQYF.

The CDR3 DNA reads TGCGCCAGCAGCCAGAGTGGGGACTCTGGAAACACCATATATTTT. The encoded protein is CASSQSGDSGNTIYF. The V and J genes are TRBV5-1 and TRBJ1-3, with D unresolved. This CDR3 region has 15 residues. Trimming stripped 4 bases from V and 0 bases from J, with 11 bases between. In germline, CDR1 is SGHRS, CDR2 YFSETQ.

This chain uses TRBV9 with TRBJ2-1, with D unresolved. Trimming removed 0 bases at V and 9 bases at J, with 10 bases between. This CDR3 has 13 amino acids. Germline V gene sequence: CDR1 SGDLS, CDR2 YYNGEE. The CDR3 loop reads CASSVVVPSEQFF. DNA of the CDR3: TGTGCCAGCAGCGTAGTCGTCCCGAGTGAGCAGTTCTTC.

This rearrangement joins TRBV6-5 to TRBJ1-3; D uncertain. CDR1 is MNHEY, CDR2 SVGAGI, per germline. The CDR3 runs 15 residues. Trimming removed 8 bases at V and 2 bases at J, with 16 bases between. CDR3 sequence (DNA): TGTGCCAGCTCCCCCGAGGGCGACACTGGAAACACCATATATTTT. Protein sequence: CASSPEGDTGNTIYF.

This rearrangement joins TRBV29-1 to TRBJ1-2; 7 bases are a match to TRBD1. The CDR3 is 13 residues long. Unmatched junction bases numbered 9, after V lost 7 bases and J lost 4 bases. CDR1 SQVTM and CDR2 ANQGSEA come from the germline V gene. The CDR3 sequence: CSAATGMIYGYTF. CDR3 nucleotides: TGCAGCGCCGCGACAGGGATGATCTATGGCTACACCTTC.

The V gene is TRBV5-4, the J gene TRBJ2-2, with 12 bases lining up with TRBD2. J gave up 7 bases and V 5 bases, and 6 bases lay outside the gene matches. CDR1 and CDR2 from the germline V gene are SGHNT and YYREEE (reference sequence). The CDR3 runs to 15 residues. The CDR3 loop is CASRSPGLAGGELFF. The DNA for the CDR3 is TGTGCCAGCAGATCGCCGGGACTAGCGGGCGGGGAGCTGTTTTTT. The whole variable domain, filled in from reference TRBV5-4 and TRBJ2-2, reads ETGVTQSPTHLIKTRGQQVTLRCSSQSGHNTVSWYQQALGQGPQFIFQYYREEENGRGNFPPRFSGLQFPNYSSELNVNALELDDSALYLCASRSPGLAGGELFFGEGSRLTVL.

This chain joins TRBV6-5 and TRBJ1-6, with D perhaps matching TRBD1 (5 bases). Germline V gene lookup returns CDR1 MNHEY and CDR2 SVGAGI. The CDR3 has 15 residues. The V end was cut by 0 bases, the J end by 10 bases, with 13 bases between. CDR3 protein: CASSYSRGIGSPLHF. DNA of the CDR3: TGTGCCAGCAGTTACTCGAGGGGAATCGGGTCACCCCTCCACTTT.

CDR3 in DNA: TGTGCCACCAGCAGGAACACCGGGACCCAGGGTACGCAGTATTTT. This translates into CATSRNTGTQGTQYF. This chain joins TRBV15 and TRBJ2-3, with D perhaps assigned TRBD1 or TRBD2 (5 bases each). The CDR3 is 15 amino acids. Germline CDR1 reads LNHNV; CDR2 reads YYDKDF (reference sequence). Trimming left V 3 bases short and J 8 bases short, with 18 bases between.

The chain links TRBV7-9 to TRBJ1-1; 7 bases fit TRBD1. The germline gives CDR1 SEHNR, CDR2 FQNEAQ (reference sequence). This CDR3 comprises 13 residues. With 5 bases clipped from V and 7 bases from J, the junction kept 7 bases outside the gene matches. In DNA form, the CDR3 reads TGTGCCAGCAGCGAGGGGGCGAGCGATGAAGCTTTCTTT. Residues: CASSEGASDEAFF.

The chain uses TRBV2 and TRBJ2-3, with TRBD2 identical over 7 bases. Germline V gene lookup returns CDR1 SNHLY and CDR2 FYNNEI. Losses at the gene ends were 8 bases for V and 0 bases for J; bases not matched to a gene: 8. This CDR3 is built from 15 residues. CDR3 sequence (DNA): TGTGCCAGCGATGGGGGGGGATCTAGCACAGATACGCAGTATTTT. It is translated as CASDGGGSSTDTQYF.

CDR3 bases: TGTGCCAGCAGCCTGGACAACTACGAGCAGTACTTC. Amino acid sequence: CASSLDNYEQYF. This chain connects TRBV6-5 to TRBJ2-7; weak D call: TRBD1 (5 bases). The CDR3 is 12 amino acids. Trimming took off 6 bases at V and 3 bases at J, with 9 bases between the two ends. CDR1 is MNHEY and CDR2 is SVGAGI in the germline V gene.

V usage is TRBV7-2 and J usage is TRBJ1-3; TRBD1 matches at 7 bases. V lost 1 base, J lost 0 bases, and 3 bases stayed unmatched. This CDR3 region has 16 residues. Germline values: CDR1 SGHTA, CDR2 FQGNSA. CDR3: CASSLVGQLSGNTIYF. The DNA for the CDR3 is TGTGCCAGCAGCTTAGTGGGACAGCTCTCTGGAAACACCATATATTTT.

The CDR3 sequence: CASSLSWASGQQFF. CDR3 DNA sequence: TGTGCCAGCAGCTTGAGTTGGGCCTCAGGGCAGCAGTTCTTC. The V and J genes are TRBV7-8 and TRBJ2-1; the D gene is possibly TRBD1 (5 bases). Deletions cut 3 bases from V and 11 bases from J, with 17 bases between. The germline V gene has CDR1 SGHVS and CDR2 FQNEAQ. The CDR3 runs to 14 residues.